The 26 T cell receptor beta chains below all came from one sample that was sequenced in a study of cytomegalovirus exposure and HLA in healthy donors. PCR primers comprised 60 Vbeta and 13 Jbeta primers. Method: immunoSEQ multiplex PCR; TCRdb's copy keeps in-frame clones and lacks some. The record lists about 74,000 clones, of which the ten most abundant hold 6.5% to 9%. The sample was PBMCs. The receptors derive from a female donor in good health and CMV-seropositive.

The chain carries TRBV10-2 and TRBJ1-1; D possibly corresponds to TRBD1 (5 bases). Per germline, CDR1 WSHSY and CDR2 SAAADI. Trimming stripped 6 bases from V and 2 bases from J, with 7 bases between. The CDR3 totals 12 residues. This CDR3 reads CASRTGNTEAFF. In nucleotides, the CDR3 is TGCGCCAGCAGAACAGGAAACACTGAAGCTTTCTTT.

The rearrangement uses TRBV30 and TRBJ2-1; tentative D call: TRBD2 (5 bases). Germline V gene lookup returns CDR1 GTSNPN and CDR2 SVGIG (reference sequence). The CDR3 loop spans 12 amino acids. V lost 2 bases and J 13 bases, leaving 15 bases between the germline ends. CDR3 nucleotide sequence: TGTGCCTGGAGTCCCAACGGGGTTAGTCAGTTCTTC. This codes for CAWSPNGVSQFF. The variable domain in full, completed from reference TRBV30 and TRBJ2-1, reads SQTIHQWPATLVQPVGSPLSLECTVEGTSNPNLYWYRQAAGRGLQLLFYSVGIGQISSEVPQNLSASRPQDRQFILSSKKLLLSDSGFYLCAWSPNGVSQFFGPGTRLTVL.

The J gene is TRBJ2-3, the V gene TRBV29-1; 7 nucleotides line up with TRBD1. V lost 5 bases to trimming and J lost 3 bases; unmatched junction nucleotides: 5. Germline CDR1 SQVTM, CDR2 ANQGSEA. There are 13 residues in the CDR3. The CDR3 DNA is TGCAGCGTTACCCGACAGGGTACAGATACGCAGTATTTT. Protein product: CSVTRQGTDTQYF.

As DNA, the CDR3 is TGTGCCAGCAGCCCGGGGGGGAGGGAGGATACGCAGTATTTT. Encoded protein: CASSPGGREDTQYF. This chain connects TRBV7-3 to TRBJ2-3; TRBD2 matches 8 bases. The CDR3 runs to 14 residues. Germline V lookup: CDR1 SGHTA, CDR2 FQGTGA. Unmatched junction bases numbered 7, after V lost 5 bases and J lost 6 bases.

This chain uses TRBV9 with TRBJ1-1; D is unresolved. V lost 0 bases, J lost 11 bases, and 20 bases lay in between. Germline V gene lookup returns CDR1 SGDLS and CDR2 YYNGEE. This CDR3 is 15 amino acids long. Written as DNA, the CDR3 is TGTGCCAGCAGCGTAGGGGATACGAGGAGCTCGGGGGCTTTCTTT. This translates into CASSVGDTRSSGAFF.

The rearrangement joins TRBV27 to TRBJ2-1; 12 nucleotides match TRBD2. V lost 5 bases and J lost 6; bases outside the gene matches: 2. The length of the CDR3 is 14 residues. The germline V gene has CDR1 MNHEY and CDR2 SMNVEV (reference sequence). This chain's CDR3 is CASSRLAGANEQFF. The CDR3 region has the DNA TGTGCCAGCAGTAGACTAGCGGGAGCCAATGAGCAGTTCTTC.

The chain carries TRBV29-1 and TRBJ2-1; TRBD1 aligns across 7 bases. Germline assignment: CDR1 SQVTM and CDR2 ANQGSEA. The length of the CDR3 is 12 residues. J was trimmed by 4 bases and V by 4 bases; bases with no gene match: 1. The CDR3 DNA is TGCAGCGTTGGACAGGGTTACAATGAGCAGTTCTTC. The encoded protein is CSVGQGYNEQFF.

The rearrangement uses TRBV9 and TRBJ1-2; D not resolved. Trimming cost V 4 bases and J 7 bases, with 8 bases left between them. The V gene's germline CDR1 is SGDLS and CDR2 YYNGEE. CDR3 size: 11 residues. CDR3 region: CASSTSGGYTF. The CDR3 coding sequence is TGTGCCAGCAGCACTTCCGGTGGCTACACCTTC.

V gene TRBV7-8 combines with J gene TRBJ2-2; 7 bases agree with TRBD1. Looked up from germline, CDR1 is SGHVS and CDR2 is FQNEAQ. Germline trimming cut 5 bases from V and 0 bases from J; bases unmatched to any gene: 9. The CDR3 extends over 17 amino acids. CDR3 coding DNA: TGTGCCAGCAGCCCATCCCGACAGGGAGCGAACACCGGGGAGCTGTTTTTT. Translating gives CASSPSRQGANTGELFF.

V and J are TRBV7-2 and TRBJ2-1; weak D call: TRBD1 (6 bases). The CDR3 is 15 amino acids. The germline V gene encodes CDR1 SGHTA and CDR2 FQGNSA. The germline V and J ends were trimmed by 0 bases and 1 base, with 7 bases remaining between them. CDR3 bases: TGTGCCAGCAGCTTAGCGGGGGCGTCCTACAATGAGCAGTTCTTC. Translation: CASSLAGASYNEQFF.

The rearrangement uses TRBV27 and TRBJ1-1; perhaps TRBD1 as D (5 bases). The germline gives CDR1 MNHEY, CDR2 SMNVEV (reference sequence). CDR3 length: 16 amino acids. Trimming removed 6 bases from V and 0 bases from J, with 17 bases in between. The DNA of the CDR3 is TGTGCCAGCAGGAGTCTCGAGACAGTCTTGAACACTGAAGCTTTCTTT. Its translation is CASRSLETVLNTEAFF.

The chain combines TRBV29-1 with TRBJ1-2; TRBD1 aligns across 11 bases. J was trimmed by 8 bases and V by 7 bases; bases with no gene match: 6. Germline lookup yields CDR1 SQVTM and CDR2 ANQGSEA. This CDR3 region has 12 residues. The CDR3 region is CSDRTGGGGYTF. The CDR3 nucleotides are TGCAGCGACCGGACAGGGGGCGGGGGCTACACCTTC.

The rearrangement joins TRBV14 to TRBJ2-3, with D perhaps matching TRBD1 (6 bases). Looked up from germline, CDR1 is SGHDN and CDR2 is FVKESK. The CDR3 sequence is 15 residues long. V was cut by 2 bases and J by 3 bases, with 12 bases left in between. The CDR3 region has the DNA TGTGCCAGCAGCCAACAGGGGATAAGGACAGATACGCAGTATTTT. It specifies CASSQQGIRTDTQYF.

The chain employs TRBV11-2 and TRBJ2-1; no clear D gene. This CDR3 contains 15 residues. Germline V gives CDR1 SGHAT, CDR2 FQNNGV. The ends were cut back, 6 bases at V and 0 bases at J, with 12 bases in the middle. CDR3 nucleotide sequence: TGTGCCAGCAGATCGACACAGAGCTCCTACAATGAGCAGTTCTTC. Translated: CASRSTQSSYNEQFF.

The J gene is TRBJ2-5, the V gene TRBV4-1, with 8 nucleotides matching TRBD2. The germline gives CDR1 MGHRA, CDR2 YSYEKL. Losses at the gene ends were 4 bases for V and 2 bases for J; bases not matched to a gene: 9. This CDR3 contains 16 residues. The CDR3 DNA reads as TGCGCCAGCAGCCGGGGCCCGGGACTAGGGCAAGAGACCCAGTACTTC. This sequence encodes CASSRGPGLGQETQYF.

J is TRBJ2-5 and V is TRBV4-2; D may be TRBD2 (6 bases). Germline CDR1 LGHNA, CDR2 YNFKEQ. The ends were cut back, 4 bases at V and 1 base at J, with 13 bases in the middle. CDR3 size: 15 residues. The CDR3 region is CASSRGTLVQETQYF. CDR3 DNA: TGTGCCAGCAGCCGCGGGACTTTAGTCCAAGAGACCCAGTACTTC.

The rearrangement links TRBV9 to TRBJ2-3; no firm D call. The CDR3 is 13 residues long. The germline CDR1 and CDR2 sequences are SGDLS and YYNGEE. V lost 0 bases and J lost 2, with 4 bases in between. The CDR3 region is CASSVGDTDTQYF. The CDR3 DNA sequence: TGTGCCAGCAGCGTAGGCGACACAGATACGCAGTATTTT.

The chain recombines TRBV5-4 with TRBJ2-3; 10 bases map to TRBD2. This CDR3 contains 14 residues. Germline loops: CDR1 SGHNT, CDR2 YYREEE (reference sequence). After removal of 1 base from V and 5 bases from J, the junction contained 1 base not matched to a gene. CDR3 sequence: CASSLSGREDTQYF. In DNA form, the CDR3 reads TGTGCCAGCAGCTTGAGCGGGAGGGAAGATACGCAGTATTTT.

This rearrangement joins TRBV4-1 to TRBJ2-1, with D perhaps matching TRBD1 (6 bases). Trimming cost V 4 bases and J 5 bases, with 18 bases left between them. There are 16 residues in the CDR3. CDR1 and CDR2 from the germline V gene are MGHRA and YSYEKL. The CDR3 DNA is TGCGCCAGCAGCCTCCAAGGAATACAGGGAAACAATGAGCAGTTCTTC. It yields the protein CASSLQGIQGNNEQFF.

This rearrangement joins TRBV30 to TRBJ2-7; weak D call: TRBD1 (6 bases). Trimming stripped 4 bases from V and 8 bases from J, with 21 bases between. The germline V gene encodes CDR1 GTSNPN and CDR2 SVGIG (reference sequence). CDR3 length equals 14 residues. This chain's CDR3 is CAWTLQGRGGKQYF. In DNA form, the CDR3 reads TGTGCCTGGACTCTACAGGGAAGAGGCGGCAAGCAGTACTTC.

The rearrangement links TRBV5-5 to TRBJ2-7, with D tentatively TRBD1 (5 bases). V dropped 4 bases and J dropped 3 bases, with 8 bases sitting between them. The CDR3 length is 12 residues. CDR1 is SGHKS and CDR2 is YYEKEE in the germline V gene (reference sequence). DNA for the CDR3: TGTGCCAGCAGCCCCGACAGCTACGAGCAGTACTTC. Encoded protein: CASSPDSYEQYF.

The chain links TRBV6-5 to TRBJ1-1; 10 nucleotides match TRBD1. The ends lost 4 bases at V and 7 bases at J; junction bases unmatched: 9. CDR3 size: 15 residues. Germline V gene lookup returns CDR1 MNHEY and CDR2 SVGAGI. Here the CDR3 reads CASSLTGTGAGEAFF. In nucleotides, the CDR3 is TGTGCCAGCAGTTTGACCGGGACAGGGGCCGGTGAAGCTTTCTTT.

This chain joins TRBV15 and TRBJ2-5, with 11 bases aligning to TRBD2. This CDR3 spans 16 amino acids. Looked up from germline, CDR1 is LNHNV and CDR2 is YYDKDF (reference sequence). J gave up 5 bases and V 1 base, and 6 bases lay outside the gene matches. The CDR3 DNA follows: TGTGCCACCAGCAGAGGACTAGCGGGAATTGAGGAGACCCAGTACTTC. The encoded protein is CATSRGLAGIEETQYF.

The genes are TRBV4-2 and TRBJ2-3, with TRBD2 identical over 11 bases. V dropped 6 bases and J dropped 6; count of bases not matched to a gene: 11. Germline values: CDR1 LGHNA, CDR2 YNFKEQ. The CDR3 sequence is 16 residues long. CDR3 protein: CASRLELAGDLDTQYF. In DNA, the CDR3 is TGTGCCAGCAGGTTGGAACTAGCGGGAGATTTGGATACGCAGTATTTT.

The chain is built from TRBV4-3 and TRBJ2-5; the match to TRBD1 covers 8 bases. Germline lookup yields CDR1 LGHNA and CDR2 YSLEER. V was pared by 3 bases and J by 4 bases, with 7 bases of the junction left unmatched. This CDR3 is built from 15 residues. CDR3 nucleotide sequence: TGCGCCAGCAGCCAGTCCACAGGGGGAGGAGAGACCCAGTACTTC. Amino acid sequence: CASSQSTGGGETQYF.

The chain's CDR3 is CASSDTPSYEQYF. The CDR3 coding sequence is TGCGCCAGCAGCGACACCCCCTCCTACGAGCAGTACTTC. This rearrangement joins TRBV5-1 to TRBJ2-7, with no clear D. The germline gives CDR1 SGHRS, CDR2 YFSETQ. The CDR3 sequence is 13 residues long. Trimming left V 4 bases short and J 0 bases short, with 8 bases between.